Listed below are T cell receptor beta chains from one sample, sequenced in a study of naive and memory T cell subsets. Each CDR3 protein is one row after TCRdb ran MiXCR on the UMI-ligation and nested PCR reads. The table includes 25,000 to 40,000 distinct CDR3 sequences, approximately 17% detected once. The sample was effector memory CD4+ T cells from blood. The source is a human donor in good health. Both conserved end residues are part of each CDR3. The order of the fields is V gene, clone size, CDR3 length, D gene, J gene, CDR3 protein, CDR3 DNA. The D gene is left open where the match is weak. The size of a clone is reported for some rows only, either as once, few or many, or as a class for expanded clones.

v_gene: TRBV6-2/TRBV6-3
abundance: -
len: 15
d_gene: TRBD2
j_gene: TRBJ2-5
CDR3aa: CASSLVLAGEETQYF
CDR3nt: TGTGCCAGCAGTTTAGTACTAGCGGGCGAAGAGACCCAGTACTTC

v_gene: TRBV20-1
abundance: -
len: 15
d_gene: -
j_gene: TRBJ1-1
CDR3aa: CSARDQRRGNTEAFF
CDR3nt: TGCAGTGCTAGAGATCAGCGCAGGGGGAACACTGAAGCTTTCTTT

v_gene: TRBV12-3/TRBV12-4
abundance: -
len: 12
d_gene: -
j_gene: TRBJ2-5
CDR3aa: CASSFLQETQYF
CDR3nt: TGTGCCAGCAGCTTCCTTCAAGAGACCCAGTACTTC

v_gene: TRBV20-1
abundance: few
len: 12
d_gene: -
j_gene: TRBJ2-4
CDR3aa: CSARDNGNIQYF
CDR3nt: TGCAGTGCTAGAGATAACGGGAACATTCAGTACTTC

v_gene: TRBV12-3/TRBV12-4
abundance: few
len: 15
d_gene: TRBD1
j_gene: TRBJ2-2
CDR3aa: CASSLGTGAVGELFF
CDR3nt: TGTGCCAGCAGTTTAGGGACAGGGGCGGTCGGGGAGCTGTTTTTT

v_gene: TRBV12-3/TRBV12-4
abundance: -
len: 14
d_gene: -
j_gene: TRBJ1-5
CDR3aa: CASSLQAGSQPQHF
CDR3nt: TGTGCCAGCAGTTTACAGGCGGGGAGTCAGCCCCAGCATTTT

v_gene: TRBV27
abundance: -
len: 16
d_gene: -
j_gene: TRBJ1-1
CDR3aa: CASSLSPTGAYTEAFF
CDR3nt: TGTGCCAGCAGTTTATCCCCGACAGGCGCCTACACTGAAGCTTTCTTT

v_gene: TRBV28
abundance: -
len: 16
d_gene: -
j_gene: TRBJ1-2
CDR3aa: CASSLPSPAGSYGYTF
CDR3nt: TGTGCCAGCAGTTTACCCTCCCCGGCAGGTTCATATGGCTACACCTTC

v_gene: TRBV20-1
abundance: medium-sized
len: 12
d_gene: -
j_gene: TRBJ2-7
CDR3aa: CSAKQGPYEQYF
CDR3nt: TGCAGTGCTAAACAGGGACCCTACGAGCAGTACTTC

v_gene: TRBV6-5
abundance: -
len: 14
d_gene: TRBD1
j_gene: TRBJ2-7
CDR3aa: CASRGATGTYEQYF
CDR3nt: TGTGCCAGCAGGGGGGCGACAGGGACCTACGAGCAGTACTTC

v_gene: TRBV20-1
abundance: -
len: 12
d_gene: -
j_gene: TRBJ2-5
CDR3aa: CSASLSMETQYF
CDR3nt: TGCAGTGCCTCATTGAGTATGGAGACCCAGTACTTC